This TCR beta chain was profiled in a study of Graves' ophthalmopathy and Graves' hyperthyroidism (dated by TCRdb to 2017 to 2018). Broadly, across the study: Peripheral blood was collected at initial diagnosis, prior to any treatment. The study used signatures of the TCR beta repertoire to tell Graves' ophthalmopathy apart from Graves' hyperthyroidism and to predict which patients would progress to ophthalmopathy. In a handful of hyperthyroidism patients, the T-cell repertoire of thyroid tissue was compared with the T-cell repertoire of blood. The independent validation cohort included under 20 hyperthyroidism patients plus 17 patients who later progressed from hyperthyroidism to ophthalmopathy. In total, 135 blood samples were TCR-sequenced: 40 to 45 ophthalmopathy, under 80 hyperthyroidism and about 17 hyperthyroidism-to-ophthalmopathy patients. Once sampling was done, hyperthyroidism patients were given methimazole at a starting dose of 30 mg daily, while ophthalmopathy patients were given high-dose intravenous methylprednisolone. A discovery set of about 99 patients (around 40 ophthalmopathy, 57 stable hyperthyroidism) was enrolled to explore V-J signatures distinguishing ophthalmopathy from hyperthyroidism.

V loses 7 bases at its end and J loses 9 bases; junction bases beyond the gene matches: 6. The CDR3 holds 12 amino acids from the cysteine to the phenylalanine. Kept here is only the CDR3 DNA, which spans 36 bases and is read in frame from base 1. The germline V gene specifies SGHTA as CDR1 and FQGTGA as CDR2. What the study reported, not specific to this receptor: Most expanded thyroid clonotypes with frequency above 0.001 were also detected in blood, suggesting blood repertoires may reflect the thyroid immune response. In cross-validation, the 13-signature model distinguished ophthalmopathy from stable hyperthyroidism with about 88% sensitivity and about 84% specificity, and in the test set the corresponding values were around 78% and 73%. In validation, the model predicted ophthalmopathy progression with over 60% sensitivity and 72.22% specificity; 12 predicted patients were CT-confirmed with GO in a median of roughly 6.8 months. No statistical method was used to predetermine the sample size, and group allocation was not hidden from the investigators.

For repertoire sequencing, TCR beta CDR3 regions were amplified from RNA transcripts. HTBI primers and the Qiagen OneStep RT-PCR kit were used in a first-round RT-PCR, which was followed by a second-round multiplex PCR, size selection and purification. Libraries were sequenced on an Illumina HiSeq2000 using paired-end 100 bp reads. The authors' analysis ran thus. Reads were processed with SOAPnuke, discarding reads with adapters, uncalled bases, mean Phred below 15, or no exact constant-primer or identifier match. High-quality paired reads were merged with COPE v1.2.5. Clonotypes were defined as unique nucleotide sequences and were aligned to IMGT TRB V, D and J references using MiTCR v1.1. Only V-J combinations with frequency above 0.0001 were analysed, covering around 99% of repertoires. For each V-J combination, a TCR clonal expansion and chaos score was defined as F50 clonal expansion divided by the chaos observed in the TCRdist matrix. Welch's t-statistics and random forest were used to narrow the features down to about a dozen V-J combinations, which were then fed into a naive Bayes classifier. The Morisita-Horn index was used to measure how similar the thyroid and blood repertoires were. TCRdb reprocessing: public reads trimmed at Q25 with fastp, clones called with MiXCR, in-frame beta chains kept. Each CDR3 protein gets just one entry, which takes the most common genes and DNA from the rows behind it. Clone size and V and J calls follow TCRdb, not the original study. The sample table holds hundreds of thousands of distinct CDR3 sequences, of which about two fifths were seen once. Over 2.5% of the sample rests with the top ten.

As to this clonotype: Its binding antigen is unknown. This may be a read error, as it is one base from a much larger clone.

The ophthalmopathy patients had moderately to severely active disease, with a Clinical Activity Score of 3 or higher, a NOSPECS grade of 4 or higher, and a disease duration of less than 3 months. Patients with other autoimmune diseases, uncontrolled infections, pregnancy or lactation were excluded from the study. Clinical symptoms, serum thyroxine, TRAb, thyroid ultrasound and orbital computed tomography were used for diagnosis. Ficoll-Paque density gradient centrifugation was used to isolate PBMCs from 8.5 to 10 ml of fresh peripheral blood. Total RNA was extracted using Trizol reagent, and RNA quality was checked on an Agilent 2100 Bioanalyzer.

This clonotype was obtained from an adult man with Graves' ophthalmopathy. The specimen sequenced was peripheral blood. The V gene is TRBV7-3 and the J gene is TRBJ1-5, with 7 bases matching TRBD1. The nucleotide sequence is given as TGTGCCAGCAAGGGGGCGGGTCGGCCCCAGCATTTT. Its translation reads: CASKGAGRPQHF.